The source of this T cell receptor beta chain is a study of T cells in Graves' hyperthyroidism and ophthalmopathy. Points from the study as a whole: In blood, most of the thyroid clonotypes expanded above 0.001 were also present.

Amplification of TCR beta CDR3 regions used RNA as the template. The TCR CDR3 was amplified in a first-round RT-PCR using the HTBI primer set. TCRdb re-called the multiplex PCR reads through MiXCR, storing one row per CDR3 protein. In the table there are under 400,000 distinct CDR3 sequences, around 14% of which are singletons. Reasons for excluding patients were uncontrolled infection, other autoimmune disease, pregnancy or lactation. The CDR3 consists of 15 residues. The germline CDR1 and CDR2 sequences are MDHEN and SYDVKM. V shed 4 bases and J 7 bases; nucleotides not matched to a gene: 8. The table lists this clonotype with many counts. What it binds is unknown.

The sequencing input was blood. This receptor was taken from a woman in her sixties or seventies with Graves' hyperthyroidism. The chain carries TRBV28 and TRBJ2-7; 12 bases are a match to TRBD1. The CDR3: CASSSAGTGGEEQYF. CDR3 in DNA: TGTGCCAGCAGTTCCGCCGGGACAGGGGGCGAAGAGCAGTACTTC.